The next 17 T cell receptor beta chains were all read from a single sample in a study of T cell responses to AZD1222 COVID-19 vaccine. The method was immunoSEQ multiplex PCR; TCRdb's version includes in-frame clones alone and lacks a portion of them. The table includes some 120,000 clones, roughly 84% detected once. The source material was peripheral blood, sampled on day 0 of AZD1222 vaccination. The receptors originated from an adult in good health.

The chain is built from TRBV4-1 and TRBJ2-5; D call uncertain. The length of the CDR3 is 14 residues. Trimming stripped 0 bases from V and 10 bases from J, with 15 bases between. Germline-derived CDR1 and CDR2 are MGHRA and YSYEKL. This chain's CDR3 is CASSQDPQPEFQYF. The CDR3 DNA follows: TGCGCCAGCAGCCAAGATCCCCAGCCGGAGTTCCAGTACTTC.

V is TRBV6-5 and J is TRBJ2-3; tentative D call: TRBD1 (7 bases). The CDR3 covers 15 residues. CDR1 MNHEY and CDR2 SVGAGI come from the germline V gene. The V end was cut by 7 bases, the J end by 1 base, with 15 bases between. CDR3 bases: TGTGCCAGCAATTCAGGGGGGACCGGCACAGATACGCAGTATTTT. Residues: CASNSGGTGTDTQYF.

V gene TRBV5-5 combines with J gene TRBJ2-2, with D unresolved. CDR3 length: 15 amino acids. CDR1 is SGHKS, CDR2 YYEKEE, per germline (reference sequence). V shed 4 bases and J shed 1 base, with 11 bases lying between them. The CDR3 loop reads CASSHLGQNTGELFF. DNA for the CDR3: TGTGCCAGCAGCCACCTGGGCCAGAACACCGGGGAGCTGTTTTTT.

CDR3 amino acids: CAWSVVQGSQPQHF. The CDR3 DNA follows: TGTGCCTGGAGTGTGGTACAGGGGAGTCAGCCCCAGCATTTT. This chain connects TRBV30 to TRBJ1-5, with 7 positions matching TRBD1. This CDR3 has 14 residues. The germline V gene has CDR1 GTSNPN and CDR2 SVGIG (reference sequence). Trimming removed 0 bases from V and 6 bases from J; junction bases left unmatched: 5.

The gene calls are TRBV6-5 and TRBJ2-3; D gene uncertain. The length of the CDR3 is 15 residues. The V gene's germline CDR1 is MNHEY and CDR2 SVGAGI. Trimming left V 6 bases short and J 4 bases short, with 17 bases between. Here the CDR3 DNA reads TGTGCCAGCAGCGACCCCAGGACGGGTCCAGATACGCAGTATTTT. It specifies CASSDPRTGPDTQYF.

The V gene is TRBV5-1, the J gene TRBJ1-2, with a tentative D call TRBD1 (6 bases). This CDR3 is built from 15 residues. Germline V lookup: CDR1 SGHRS, CDR2 YFSETQ. Trimming cost V 2 bases and J 1 base, with 12 bases left between them. The CDR3 here is CASSLTTGSNYGYTF. The DNA of the CDR3 is TGCGCCAGCAGCTTAACGACAGGCAGTAACTATGGCTACACCTTC.

In DNA form, the CDR3 reads TGTGCCAGCAGTTTATCGGACGGGAAGAGGGCCAACGTCCTGACTTTC. Translated: CASSLSDGKRANVLTF. The V gene is TRBV28, the J gene TRBJ2-6, with D possibly TRBD2 on 5 matching bases. Germline V CDR1 and CDR2: MDHEN, SYDVKM. The CDR3 is 16 residues long. V was trimmed by 1 base and J by 5 bases, leaving 12 bases between them. The whole variable domain, remainder taken from reference TRBV28 and TRBJ2-6, is DVKVTQSSRYLVKRTGEKVFLECVQDMDHENMFWYRQDPGLGLRLIYFSYDVKMKEKGDIPEGYSVSREKKERFSLILESASTNQTSMYLCASSLSDGKRANVLTFGAGSRLTVL.

The chain carries TRBV27 and TRBJ2-3, with 8 bases matching TRBD1. Germline loops: CDR1 MNHEY, CDR2 SMNVEV (reference sequence). The CDR3 has 16 amino acids. V trimming: 6 bases; J trimming: 0 bases; junction bases outside the gene matches: 8. This CDR3 is CASRETGALSTDTQYF. The DNA for the CDR3 is TGTGCCAGCAGAGAGACAGGGGCGCTAAGCACAGATACGCAGTATTTT.

This rearrangement joins TRBV3-1 (or the pseudogene TRBV3-2) to TRBJ2-1; 8 bases are shared with TRBD2. The V and J ends lost 6 bases and 7 bases, in that order; junction bases with no gene match: 8. The CDR3 loop spans 14 amino acids. Germline V gives CDR1 LGHDT, CDR2 YNNKEL (reference sequence). The chain's CDR3 is CASRQSGSGNEQFF. DNA for the CDR3: TGTGCCAGCAGACAAAGCGGGAGCGGGAATGAGCAGTTCTTC.

The chain links TRBV10-3 to TRBJ1-5, with unresolved D. Germline CDR1 is ENHRY and CDR2 is SYGVKD. This CDR3 contains 13 residues. V gave up 3 bases and J gave up 5 bases, with 8 bases separating them. The CDR3 loop reads CAISDGGDQPQHF. Written as DNA, the CDR3 is TGTGCCATCAGTGACGGTGGAGATCAGCCCCAGCATTTT.

V usage is TRBV4-1 and J usage is TRBJ1-2; 7 bases align to TRBD1. V lost 4 bases to trimming and J lost 6 bases; unmatched junction nucleotides: 11. The germline gives CDR1 MGHRA, CDR2 YSYEKL. The CDR3 length is 15 residues. In DNA form, the CDR3 reads TGCGCCAGCAGCCTGGAGACAGGGTCGATCCATGGCTACACCTTC. It encodes CASSLETGSIHGYTF.

This chain links TRBV4-2 with TRBJ2-1, with 9 bases identical to TRBD2. Looked up from germline, CDR1 is LGHNA and CDR2 is YNFKEQ. The CDR3 runs 17 residues. With V trimmed by 0 bases and J by 5 bases, 8 bases remained unmatched. CDR3 coding DNA: TGTGCCAGCAGCCAAGACGGCGCGGGGGGGCCAGACAATGAGCAGTTCTTC. Translating gives CASSQDGAGGPDNEQFF.

This chain joins TRBV20-1 and TRBJ1-4, with 7 bases matching TRBD1. CDR1 and CDR2 (germline): DFQATT, SNEGSKA (reference sequence). Trimming removed 5 bases from V and 6 bases from J; junction bases left unmatched: 9. There are 14 residues in the CDR3. The CDR3 region has the DNA TGCAGTGCTCGTGGGAAGGGGGCGTATGAAAAACTGTTTTTT. It yields the protein CSARGKGAYEKLFF.

V gene TRBV7-2 combines with J gene TRBJ2-7; 10 bases match TRBD2. V lost 7 bases, J lost 2 bases, and 5 bases stayed unmatched. The CDR3 totals 14 residues. The germline V gene encodes CDR1 SGHTA and CDR2 FQGNSA. The CDR3 is CASILLAGTYEQYF. The CDR3 DNA sequence: TGTGCCAGCATCCTACTAGCGGGGACCTACGAGCAGTACTTC.

CDR3 region: CASSQDAISNPVHRWTTADTQYF. The CDR3 DNA is TGTGCCAGCAGCCAAGACGCTATCAGTAACCCCGTCCACCGTTGGACCACGGCAGATACGCAGTATTTT. The chain is built from TRBV14 and TRBJ2-3, with D uncertain. Germline V gives CDR1 SGHDN, CDR2 FVKESK. The CDR3 is 23 residues long. With 0 bases removed from V and 4 bases from J, the gap between germline ends came to 35 bases.

The V and J genes are TRBV11-3 and TRBJ1-1; D call uncertain. The V gene lost 1 base and the J gene lost 1 base, with 13 bases spanning the gap. This CDR3 comprises 16 residues. Germline lookup yields CDR1 SGHNT and CDR2 YENEEA. The DNA of the CDR3 is TGTGCCAGCAGCTTAGCGGGGAGAGGTGGGAACACTGAAGCTTTCTTT. Translation: CASSLAGRGGNTEAFF.

The chain couples TRBV18 to TRBJ2-1; D gene unclear. In germline, CDR1 is KGHSH, CDR2 LQKENI. V lost 5 bases and J 7 bases, leaving 15 bases between the germline ends. This CDR3 comprises 14 residues. The CDR3, as DNA: TGTGCCAGCTCAGGAGATGTGGCCCGGAATGAGCAGTTCTTC. Amino acids: CASSGDVARNEQFF.